This T cell receptor (beta chain) is from a study of CD8 T cells in Susac syndrome. RNA in amounts of roughly 0.5 to 1 ug was reverse transcribed with random hexamers. MiXCR, applied by TCRdb to the immunoSEQ multiplex PCR reads, yields one record per CDR3 protein. The data hold some 130,000 distinct CDR3 sequences, with approximately 94% observed a single time. V lost 2 bases and J lost 5, with 6 bases in between. The CDR3 is made up of 11 amino acids. From germline, CDR1 is DFQATT and CDR2 SNEGSKA (reference sequence). The chain employs TRBV20-1 and TRBJ2-5; D call uncertain. Sequencing was carried out using CD4+ T cells from PBMCs. The origin of this receptor is a human donor with multiple sclerosis. CDR3 nucleotides: TGCAGTGCTAGACCCGTCGAGACCCAGTACTTC. Its translation is CSARPVETQYF.